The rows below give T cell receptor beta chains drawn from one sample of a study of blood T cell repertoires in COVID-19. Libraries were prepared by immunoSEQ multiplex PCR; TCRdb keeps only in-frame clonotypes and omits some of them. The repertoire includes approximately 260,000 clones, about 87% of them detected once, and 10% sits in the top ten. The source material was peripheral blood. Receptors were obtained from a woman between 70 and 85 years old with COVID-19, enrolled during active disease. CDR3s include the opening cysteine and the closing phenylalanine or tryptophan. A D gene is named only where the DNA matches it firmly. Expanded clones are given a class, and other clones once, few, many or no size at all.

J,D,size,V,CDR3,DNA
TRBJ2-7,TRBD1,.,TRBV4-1,CASSQAKDRVNEQYF,TGCGCCAGCAGCCAAGCAAAGGACAGGGTCAACGAGCAGTACTTC
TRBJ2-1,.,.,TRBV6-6,CASRGPIMNEQFF,TGTGCCAGCAGGGGGCCTATAATGAATGAGCAGTTCTTC
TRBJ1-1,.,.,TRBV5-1,CASRTGLNTEAFF,TGCGCCAGCAGAACAGGGTTAAACACTGAAGCTTTCTTT
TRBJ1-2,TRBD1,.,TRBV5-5,CASSTTPPGQGASYTF,TGTGCCAGCAGCACGACCCCTCCGGGACAGGGGGCGAGCTACACCTTC
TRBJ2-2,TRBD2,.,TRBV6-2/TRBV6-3,CASSPIAGVGTGELFF,TGTGCCAGCAGCCCCATAGCGGGAGTTGGAACCGGGGAGCTGTTTTTT
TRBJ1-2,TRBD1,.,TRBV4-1,CASSLATGQGIGGYTF,TGCGCCAGCAGCCTGGCAACGGGACAGGGGATAGGTGGCTACACCTTC
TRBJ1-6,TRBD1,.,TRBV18,CASSATGENSPLHF,TGTGCCAGCTCCGCGACAGGGGAAAATTCACCCCTCCACTTT
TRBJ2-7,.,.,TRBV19,CASSSLNRVYEQYF,TGTGCCAGTAGTAGCTTAAACAGGGTCTACGAGCAGTACTTC
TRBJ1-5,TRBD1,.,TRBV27,CASSPGGNSNQPQHF,TGTGCCAGCAGTCCAGGGGGCAATAGCAATCAGCCCCAGCATTTT
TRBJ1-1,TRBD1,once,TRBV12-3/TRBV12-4,CASSTGTGVAFF,TGTGCCAGCAGTACCGGGACAGGGGTGGCTTTCTTT
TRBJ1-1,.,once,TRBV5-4,CASSLETDRSTEAFF,TGTGCCAGCAGCTTAGAGACCGACAGGAGCACTGAAGCTTTCTTT
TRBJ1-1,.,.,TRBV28,CASSSDILGTEAFF,TGTGCCAGCAGTTCCGACATCCTCGGCACTGAAGCTTTCTTT
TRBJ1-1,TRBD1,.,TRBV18,CASLQGLNTEAFF,TGTGCCAGCTTACAGGGGTTGAACACTGAAGCTTTCTTT
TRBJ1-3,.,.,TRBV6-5,CAGGAEPGNTIYF,TGTGCCGGAGGGGCCGAACCTGGAAACACCATATATTTT
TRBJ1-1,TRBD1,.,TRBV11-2,CASSLLGTGESEAFF,TGTGCCAGCAGCTTATTAGGGACAGGAGAATCTGAAGCTTTCTTT
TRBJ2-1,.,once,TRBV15,CATSRVGARENEQFF,TGTGCCACCAGCAGAGTCGGAGCGAGGGAGAATGAGCAGTTCTTC
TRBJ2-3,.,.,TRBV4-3,CASSRVNTQYF,TGCGCCAGCAGCCGAGTGAACACGCAGTATTTT
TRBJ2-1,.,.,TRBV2,CASRSAEKTYNEQFF,TGTGCCAGCAGGTCTGCGGAGAAGACCTACAATGAGCAGTTCTTC
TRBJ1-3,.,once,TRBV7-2,CASSSMSSGNTIYF,TGTGCCAGCAGTTCTATGAGCTCTGGAAACACCATATATTTT
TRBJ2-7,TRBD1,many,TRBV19,CASSTGTVSYEQYF,TGTGCCAGTAGTACCGGGACAGTTTCCTACGAGCAGTACTTC
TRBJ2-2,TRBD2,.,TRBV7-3,CASSPPPGLAGPGELFF,TGTGCCAGCAGCCCGCCCCCTGGACTAGCGGGGCCCGGGGAGCTGTTTTTT
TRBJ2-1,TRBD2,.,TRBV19,CASSREGQINEQFF,TGTGCCAGTAGCAGGGAGGGGCAGATCAATGAGCAGTTCTTC
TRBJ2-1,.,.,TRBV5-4,CATAPAGSYNEQFF,TGTGCCACTGCGCCTGCGGGCTCCTACAATGAGCAGTTCTTC
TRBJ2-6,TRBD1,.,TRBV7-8,CASSRRQGVSSGANVLTF,TGTGCCAGCAGCCGAAGACAGGGGGTTAGCTCTGGGGCCAACGTCCTGACTTTC
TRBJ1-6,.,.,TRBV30,CAWSRGSHSPLHF,TGTGCCTGGAGCCGGGGGTCCCATTCACCCCTCCACTTT
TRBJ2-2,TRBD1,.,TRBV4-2,CASSQEADRAAGELFF,TGTGCCAGCAGCCAAGAAGCGGACAGGGCGGCCGGGGAGCTGTTTTTT
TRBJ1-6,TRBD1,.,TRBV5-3,CARSLVPGTGNSPLHF,TGTGCCAGAAGCTTGGTACCCGGGACAGGGAATTCACCCCTCCACTTT
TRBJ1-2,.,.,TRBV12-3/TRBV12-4,CASSPAVGVHYTF,TGTGCCAGCAGTCCCGCCGTCGGAGTACACTACACCTTC
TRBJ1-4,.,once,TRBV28,CASIQRRNEKLFF,TGTGCCAGCATACAGAGAAGGAATGAAAAACTGTTTTTT
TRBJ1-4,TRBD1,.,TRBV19,CASSIEGTGVPNEKLFF,TGTGCCAGTAGTATAGAGGGGACAGGCGTCCCTAATGAAAAACTGTTTTTT
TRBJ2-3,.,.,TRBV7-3,CASSPHEWLSTDTQYF,TGTGCCAGCAGCCCACACGAATGGCTGTCAACAGATACGCAGTATTTT
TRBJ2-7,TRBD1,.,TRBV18,CASSRKGTGSYEQYF,TGTGCCAGCTCCCGTAAAGGGACAGGAAGCTACGAGCAGTACTTC
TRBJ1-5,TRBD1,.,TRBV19,CASSTGTGVDGPQHF,TGTGCCAGTAGCACCGGGACAGGGGTCGATGGGCCCCAGCATTTT
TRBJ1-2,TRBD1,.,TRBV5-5,CASSLDWGQVAYGYTF,TGTGCCAGCAGCTTGGACTGGGGACAGGTGGCCTATGGCTACACCTTC
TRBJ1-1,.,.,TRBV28,CASRLGAQLNTEAFF,TGTGCCAGCAGATTGGGGGCCCAACTGAACACTGAAGCTTTCTTT
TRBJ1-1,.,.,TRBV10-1,CASLRPRVNGTEAFF,TGCGCCAGCCTTCGACCGAGGGTAAATGGCACTGAAGCTTTCTTT
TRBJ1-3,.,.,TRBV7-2,CASSSGVGTLSGNTIYF,TGTGCCAGCAGTTCAGGGGTGGGCACCCTCTCTGGAAACACCATATATTTT
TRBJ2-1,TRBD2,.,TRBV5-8,CASSPGLAVYNEQFF,TGTGCCAGCAGCCCAGGACTAGCGGTTTACAATGAGCAGTTCTTC
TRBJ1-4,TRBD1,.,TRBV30,CAWSTGTGATNEKLFF,TGTGCCTGGAGTACCGGGACAGGCGCAACTAATGAAAAACTGTTTTTT
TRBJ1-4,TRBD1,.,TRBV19,CASSPGQGEEKLFF,TGTGCCAGTAGCCCGGGACAGGGTGAAGAAAAACTGTTTTTT
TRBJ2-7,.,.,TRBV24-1,CATSDTDSSYEQYF,TGTGCCACCAGTGATACGGACAGCTCCTACGAGCAGTACTTC
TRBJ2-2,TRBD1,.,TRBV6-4,CASRSGTANTGELFF,TGTGCCAGCAGATCTGGGACAGCGAACACCGGGGAGCTGTTTTTT
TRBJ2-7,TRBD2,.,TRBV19,CASSISGGDYEQYF,TGTGCCAGTAGTATTTCGGGGGGAGACTACGAGCAGTACTTC
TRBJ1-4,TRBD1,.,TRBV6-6,CASNYRGGNEKLFF,TGTGCCAGCAACTACAGGGGGGGTAATGAAAAACTGTTTTTT
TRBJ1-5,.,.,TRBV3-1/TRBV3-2,CASSQESLGQPQHF,TGTGCCAGCAGCCAAGAGTCGCTGGGCCAGCCCCAGCATTTT
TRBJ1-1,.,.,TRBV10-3,CAISEGEMNTEAFF,TGTGCCATCAGTGAAGGGGAAATGAACACTGAAGCTTTCTTT
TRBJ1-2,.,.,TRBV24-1,CATSPGRAGYTF,TGTGCCACCTCCCCGGGGAGGGCTGGCTACACCTTC
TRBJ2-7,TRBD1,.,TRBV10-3,CAISGQGAWDEQYF,TGTGCCATCAGTGGACAGGGGGCTTGGGACGAGCAGTACTTC
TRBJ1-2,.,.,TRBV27,CASSYRRRQANYGYTF,TGTGCCAGCAGCTATCGACGGCGACAAGCTAACTATGGCTACACCTTC
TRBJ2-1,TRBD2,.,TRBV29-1,CSVEPGGGDEQFF,TGCAGCGTTGAACCGGGCGGGGGAGATGAGCAGTTCTTC
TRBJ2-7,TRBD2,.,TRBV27,CASSPRWDYSYEQYF,TGTGCCAGCAGCCCTAGGTGGGACTACTCCTACGAGCAGTACTTC